Listed below are T cell receptor beta chains from one sample, sequenced in a study of T cells in tuberculosis. Here immunoSEQ multiplex PCR was the method, and the copy in TCRdb shows in-frame clones only, minus some. The sample carries around 45,000 clones, about 94% recorded once. Sequenced: PBMCs. Receptor source: a donor aged 10-29 years with latent tuberculosis or without tuberculosis infection. Some clones in this sample may be carry-over from other donors' samples. The CDR3 runs from the conserved cysteine through the conserved F or W. D genes are given only for firm matches. The listing skips clone size in some rows; elsewhere it reads once, few, many or a size class.

V gene: TRBV14
D gene: TRBD1
clone size: NA
J gene: TRBJ1-1
CDR3 DNA: TGTGCCAGCAGCCTTAGGACAGGGAGGAACACTGAAGCTTTCTTT
CDR3 protein: CASSLRTGRNTEAFF

V gene: TRBV15
D gene: NA
clone size: NA
J gene: TRBJ2-7
CDR3 DNA: TGTGCCACCAGCAGAGGGCGGGTTCGATACGAGCAGTACTTC
CDR3 protein: CATSRGRVRYEQYF

V gene: TRBV5-1
D gene: NA
clone size: NA
J gene: TRBJ2-5
CDR3 DNA: TGCGCCAGCAGCCAAGGGGTACAAGAGACCCAGTACTTC
CDR3 protein: CASSQGVQETQYF

V gene: TRBV27
D gene: NA
clone size: NA
J gene: TRBJ2-7
CDR3 DNA: TGTGCCAGCAGCATTTCGGGGAGCTACGAGCAGTACTTC
CDR3 protein: CASSISGSYEQYF

V gene: TRBV4-3
D gene: TRBD1
clone size: NA
J gene: TRBJ2-7
CDR3 DNA: TGCGCCAGCAGCCAAGATCTTGGGGGACAGGGGACCTACGAGCAGTACTTC
CDR3 protein: CASSQDLGGQGTYEQYF

V gene: TRBV9
D gene: TRBD1
clone size: NA
J gene: TRBJ1-1
CDR3 DNA: TGTGCCAGCAGTATAGGGGGCATGAACACTGAAGCTTTCTTT
CDR3 protein: CASSIGGMNTEAFF

V gene: TRBV5-1
D gene: TRBD1
clone size: NA
J gene: TRBJ2-6
CDR3 DNA: TGCGCCAGCAGCCGCGCGGGGACAGGGCAGGGCTCTGGGGCCAACGTCCTGACTTTC
CDR3 protein: CASSRAGTGQGSGANVLTF

V gene: TRBV2
D gene: NA
clone size: NA
J gene: TRBJ2-1
CDR3 DNA: TGTGCCAGCAGTGCCCTAGCGCCTGAGCAGTTCTTC
CDR3 protein: CASSALAPEQFF

V gene: TRBV18
D gene: TRBD1
clone size: NA
J gene: TRBJ2-7
CDR3 DNA: TGTGCCAGCTCACCACCGGGACAGGGGTCAGACGAGCAGTACTTC
CDR3 protein: CASSPPGQGSDEQYF

V gene: TRBV12-5
D gene: NA
clone size: NA
J gene: TRBJ1-2
CDR3 DNA: TGTGCTAGTGGCCCCGACAGGATTAACTATGGCTACACCTTC
CDR3 protein: CASGPDRINYGYTF

V gene: TRBV6-1
D gene: NA
clone size: NA
J gene: TRBJ2-7
CDR3 DNA: TGTGCCACATGGACAGCTCCCTACGAGCAGTACTTC
CDR3 protein: CATWTAPYEQYF

V gene: TRBV27
D gene: TRBD1
clone size: once
J gene: TRBJ1-2
CDR3 DNA: TGTGCCAGCAGTTACCGACAGGGGGCGTGGGGCTACACCTTC
CDR3 protein: CASSYRQGAWGYTF

V gene: TRBV7-9
D gene: NA
clone size: NA
J gene: TRBJ1-1
CDR3 DNA: TGTGCCAGCACCGAGAAACAACTAAGTTTGTCTGAAGCTTTCTTT
CDR3 protein: CASTEKQLSLSEAFF

V gene: TRBV7-2
D gene: TRBD2
clone size: NA
J gene: TRBJ2-1
CDR3 DNA: TGTGCCAGCAGCCCAAGACTAGCGGGAGGGCTGAGGATGTTCTTC
CDR3 protein: CASSPRLAGGLRMFF

V gene: TRBV18
D gene: NA
clone size: NA
J gene: TRBJ2-3
CDR3 DNA: TGTGCCAGCTCACCAGGGCCTGCTCGAAGCACAGATACGCAGTATTTT
CDR3 protein: CASSPGPARSTDTQYF

V gene: TRBV4-1
D gene: NA
clone size: NA
J gene: TRBJ1-2
CDR3 DNA: TGCGCCAGCAGCCACTCACGGGGGGGTGATACCTATGGCTACACCTTC
CDR3 protein: CASSHSRGGDTYGYTF

V gene: TRBV10-3
D gene: NA
clone size: NA
J gene: TRBJ2-1
CDR3 DNA: TGTGCCATCAGTGAGTCTGGCGGTAGCTCCTACAATGAGCAGTTCTTC
CDR3 protein: CAISESGGSSYNEQFF

V gene: TRBV27
D gene: NA
clone size: NA
J gene: TRBJ2-2
CDR3 DNA: TGTGCCAGCAGTTTAACGGCCGGGGAGCTGTTTTTT
CDR3 protein: CASSLTAGELFF

V gene: TRBV7-2
D gene: TRBD1
clone size: NA
J gene: TRBJ2-1
CDR3 DNA: TGTGCCAGCAGCTTATACCCCGGGACAGGGAGGTTCTTC
CDR3 protein: CASSLYPGTGRFF

V gene: TRBV18
D gene: TRBD1
clone size: NA
J gene: TRBJ1-2
CDR3 DNA: TGTGCCAGCTCACCACGGACAGGGGACGAAGCTAACTATGGCTACACCTTC
CDR3 protein: CASSPRTGDEANYGYTF

V gene: TRBV11-2
D gene: TRBD2
clone size: NA
J gene: TRBJ2-3
CDR3 DNA: TGTGCCAGCAGCTTACCCAGGACTAGCGGGAGTGGCACAGATACGCAGTATTTT
CDR3 protein: CASSLPRTSGSGTDTQYF

V gene: TRBV2
D gene: NA
clone size: NA
J gene: TRBJ1-4
CDR3 DNA: TGTGCCAGCTCTCCCCAGGGACAAAGGCTGTTTTTT
CDR3 protein: CASSPQGQRLFF

V gene: TRBV29-1
D gene: TRBD1
clone size: NA
J gene: TRBJ1-5
CDR3 DNA: TGCAGCGTCCGACAGGGGTGGGGCTCTAATCAGCCCCAGCATTTT
CDR3 protein: CSVRQGWGSNQPQHF

V gene: TRBV5-8
D gene: NA
clone size: NA
J gene: TRBJ2-7
CDR3 DNA: TGTGCCAGCAGCCGGCGAGGCTACGAGCAGTACTTC
CDR3 protein: CASSRRGYEQYF

V gene: TRBV5-1
D gene: NA
clone size: NA
J gene: TRBJ2-3
CDR3 DNA: TGCGCCAGCAGGAACAGGGAGGGGGCAGATACGCAGTATTTT
CDR3 protein: CASRNREGADTQYF

V gene: TRBV25-1
D gene: NA
clone size: NA
J gene: TRBJ2-2
CDR3 DNA: TGTGCCAGCAGTGAATATGCCCAGGGCGGCACCGGGGAGCTGTTTTTT
CDR3 protein: CASSEYAQGGTGELFF

V gene: TRBV11-3
D gene: TRBD2
clone size: NA
J gene: TRBJ2-1
CDR3 DNA: TGTGCCAGCAGCCTGAGCGGGAGTTCCTACAATGAGCAGTTCTTC
CDR3 protein: CASSLSGSSYNEQFF

V gene: TRBV28
D gene: NA
clone size: NA
J gene: TRBJ2-1
CDR3 DNA: TGTGCCAGCAGTTCAAGGAGAGCCTACAATGAGCAGTTCTTC
CDR3 protein: CASSSRRAYNEQFF

V gene: TRBV6-1
D gene: NA
clone size: NA
J gene: TRBJ1-4
CDR3 DNA: TGTGCCAGCAGTGAGTGGGGAGCTAATGAAAAACTGTTTTTT
CDR3 protein: CASSEWGANEKLFF

V gene: TRBV6-5
D gene: NA
clone size: NA
J gene: TRBJ2-3
CDR3 DNA: TGTGCCAGCAGTTACTTCTCGGGGTTAGATGATACGCAGTATTTT
CDR3 protein: CASSYFSGLDDTQYF

V gene: TRBV29-1
D gene: NA
clone size: NA
J gene: TRBJ2-1
CDR3 DNA: TGCAGCGTTCCCCCCGGGACTCTCCGCAATGAGCAGTTCTTC
CDR3 protein: CSVPPGTLRNEQFF

V gene: TRBV19
D gene: NA
clone size: NA
J gene: TRBJ1-5
CDR3 DNA: TGTGCCAGTAGTCCTCTCAAAAGGGGGATAGGAAGCAATCAGCCCCAGCATTTT
CDR3 protein: CASSPLKRGIGSNQPQHF

V gene: TRBV5-1
D gene: TRBD1
clone size: NA
J gene: TRBJ1-2
CDR3 DNA: TGCGCCAGCAGCTCGAACCTGACAGGGGATTATGGCTACACCTTC
CDR3 protein: CASSSNLTGDYGYTF

V gene: TRBV18
D gene: NA
clone size: once
J gene: TRBJ1-2
CDR3 DNA: TGTGCCAGCTCAGACATCCCGTATGGCTACACCTTC
CDR3 protein: CASSDIPYGYTF

V gene: TRBV25-1
D gene: TRBD1
clone size: NA
J gene: TRBJ2-7
CDR3 DNA: TGTGCCAGCAGTGAAGACAGGGTCCACGAGCAGTACTTC
CDR3 protein: CASSEDRVHEQYF